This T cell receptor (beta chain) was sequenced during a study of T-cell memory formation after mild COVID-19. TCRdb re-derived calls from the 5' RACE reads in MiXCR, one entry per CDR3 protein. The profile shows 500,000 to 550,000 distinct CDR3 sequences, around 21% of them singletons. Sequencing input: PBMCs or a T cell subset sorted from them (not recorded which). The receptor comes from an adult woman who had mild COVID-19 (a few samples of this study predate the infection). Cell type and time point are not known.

The CDR3 DNA sequence: TGCAGCGCCATGGACGGAGCCAATCAGCCCCAGCATTTT. It is translated as CSAMDGANQPQHF. This chain connects TRBV29-1 to TRBJ1-5; D unresolved. Between the trimmed V and J ends, which lost 7 bases and 3 bases, there was a span of 13 bases. Germline-derived CDR1 and CDR2 are SQVTM and ANQGSEA. This CDR3 has 13 residues.